One sample yielded the 23 T cell receptor beta chains listed below, sequenced in a study of pediatric ulcerative colitis. One to two pinch biopsies were taken from the rectum during colonoscopy. Repertoires were generated with immunoSEQ multiplex PCR, while TCRdb's copy carries only in-frame clones and drops some. The top ten clones hold roughly 7.2% of a sample with around 18,000 clones, around 74% of them seen once. The specimen was gut tissue. The receptors were sampled from a boy aged 5-17 years with moderate ulcerative colitis.

The chain's CDR3 is CAWSGLRGNQPQHF. The CDR3, as DNA: TGTGCCTGGTCGGGACTCCGAGGGAATCAGCCCCAGCATTTT. This chain uses TRBV30 with TRBJ1-5, with D perhaps matching TRBD1 (5 bases). CDR1 is GTSNPN and CDR2 is SVGIG in the germline V gene (reference sequence). V lost 5 bases and J lost 4, with 15 bases in between. The CDR3 extends over 14 amino acids. Based on the CDR3 plus reference TRBV30 and TRBJ1-5, the full variable domain is SQTIHQWPATLVQPVGSPLSLECTVEGTSNPNLYWYRQAAGRGLQLLFYSVGIGQISSEVPQNLSASRPQDRQFILSSKKLLLSDSGFYLCAWSGLRGNQPQHFGDGTRLSIL.

The V call is TRBV5-4, the J call TRBJ2-1; 7 bases are shared with TRBD1. This CDR3 comprises 15 residues. Looked up from germline, CDR1 is SGHNT and CDR2 is YYREEE (reference sequence). The V gene end was trimmed by 4 bases and the J gene end by 1 base; junction bases not matched to a gene: 5. CDR3 in DNA: TGTGCCAGCAGCGTAGACAGGGTTTCCTACAATGAGCAGTTCTTC. It translates to CASSVDRVSYNEQFF. Full variable domain (rest looked up from reference TRBV5-4 and TRBJ2-1): ETGVTQSPTHLIKTRGQQVTLRCSSQSGHNTVSWYQQALGQGPQFIFQYYREEENGRGNFPPRFSGLQFPNYSSELNVNALELDDSALYLCASSVDRVSYNEQFFGPGTRLTVL.

The CDR3 loop is CASSPGQAKLGYTF. CDR3 coding DNA: TGTGCCAGTAGTCCGGGACAGGCAAAGTTGGGCTACACCTTC. The chain carries TRBV19 and TRBJ1-2, with 8 positions matching TRBD1. The CDR3 has 14 amino acids. CDR1 and CDR2 (germline): LNHDA, SQIVND (reference sequence). Trimming at V came to 5 bases and at J to 8 bases, leaving 10 bases not matched to a gene.

This clone was observed a single time. V and J are TRBV5-1 and TRBJ2-3; a possible D gene is TRBD2 (6 bases). Germline assignment: CDR1 SGHRS and CDR2 YFSETQ. This CDR3 has 15 residues. Trimming cost V 3 bases and J 0 bases, with 11 bases left between them. The CDR3 bases are TGCGCCAGCAGCTATAGCGGAGCTAGCACAGATACGCAGTATTTT. It codes for CASSYSGASTDTQYF.

This chain uses TRBV18 with TRBJ2-7; unclear D gene. The V gene lost 3 bases and the J gene lost 6 bases, with 6 bases spanning the gap. Germline assignment: CDR1 KGHSH and CDR2 LQKENI. The CDR3 is 11 residues long. The CDR3, as DNA: TGTGCCAGCTCACCCGGCGGCGAGCAGTACTTC. Its protein product is CASSPGGEQYF.

The gene calls are TRBV28 and TRBJ2-7, with D tentatively TRBD2 (6 bases). Between the trimmed V and J ends, which lost 6 bases and 3 bases, there was a span of 21 bases. The CDR3 length is 16 residues. The germline gives CDR1 MDHEN, CDR2 SYDVKM. The CDR3 bases are TGTGCCAGCAGGCCCCCCCCCAAGGCTAGCGACTACGAGCAGTACTTC. It codes for CASRPPPKASDYEQYF. The full variable domain, its missing parts supplied by reference TRBV28 and TRBJ2-7, is DVKVTQSSRYLVKRTGEKVFLECVQDMDHENMFWYRQDPGLGLRLIYFSYDVKMKEKGDIPEGYSVSREKKERFSLILESASTNQTSMYLCASRPPPKASDYEQYFGPGTRLTVT.

The rearrangement uses TRBV6-6 and TRBJ1-1; TRBD1 aligns across 10 bases. The V segment lost 7 bases and the J segment 3 bases; nucleotides outside the gene matches: 11. CDR1 is MNHNY, CDR2 SVGAGI, per germline (reference sequence). The CDR3 has 16 amino acids. The CDR3 reads CASNRQGAIKDTEAFF. The CDR3 DNA follows: TGTGCCAGCAATAGACAGGGGGCGATTAAGGACACTGAAGCTTTCTTT.

The rearrangement links TRBV5-4 to TRBJ2-5; D could derive from TRBD1 or TRBD2 (5 bases each). Trimming cost V 6 bases and J 5 bases, with 26 bases left between them. Germline V CDR1 and CDR2: SGHNT, YYREEE (reference sequence). The CDR3 is 17 residues long. The DNA of the CDR3 is TGTGCCAGCAACTACAGAACAATCACCGGGGCTCGGGAGACCCAGTACTTC. This codes for CASNYRTITGARETQYF.

This chain joins TRBV6-1 and TRBJ2-7, with unresolved D. Per germline, CDR1 MNHNS and CDR2 SASEGT. The germline V and J ends were trimmed by 4 bases and 3 bases, with 10 bases remaining between them. This CDR3 is 13 amino acids long. The CDR3 protein is CASSVRVNYEQYF. The CDR3, as DNA: TGTGCCAGCAGTGTTAGGGTGAACTACGAGCAGTACTTC.

Here the CDR3 reads CASSYLAADSYEQYF. DNA of the CDR3: TGCGCCAGCAGCTACCTAGCGGCCGACTCCTACGAGCAGTACTTC. The chain has TRBV5-1 and TRBJ2-7; 7 nucleotides line up with TRBD2. V shed 3 bases, J shed 0 bases, and the junction held 6 bases outside the gene matches. CDR1 and CDR2 from the germline V gene are SGHRS and YFSETQ. The CDR3 runs 15 residues. Together with reference TRBV5-1 and TRBJ2-7, the CDR3 gives the full variable domain: KAGVTQTPRYLIKTRGQQVTLSCSPISGHRSVSWYQQTPGQGLQFLFEYFSETQRNKGNFPGRFSGRQFSNSRSEMNVSTLELGDSALYLCASSYLAADSYEQYFGPGTRLTVT.

This clone has more than one count but fewer than ten. The chain employs TRBV5-6 and TRBJ1-3, with D possibly TRBD1 on 5 matching bases. The CDR3 has 15 residues. The V end was cut by 4 bases, the J end by 3 bases, with 14 bases between. CDR1 and CDR2 (germline): SGHDT, YYEEEE. CDR3 loop: CASSLRDVGGNTIYF. The CDR3 DNA is TGTGCCAGCAGCCTGCGGGACGTTGGTGGAAACACCATATATTTT. Full variable domain (remainder filled in from reference TRBV5-6 and TRBJ1-3): DAGVTQSPTHLIKTRGQQVTLRCSPKSGHDTVSWYQQALGQGPQFIFQYYEEEERQRGNFPDRFSGHQFPNYSSELNVNALLLGDSALYLCASSLRDVGGNTIYFGEGSWLTVV.

V gene TRBV19 combines with J gene TRBJ2-4; D gene uncertain. V was shortened by 10 bases and J by 5 bases, with 12 bases between the two germline ends. CDR3 length: 12 amino acids. Germline lookup yields CDR1 LNHDA and CDR2 SQIVND (reference sequence). The CDR3 loop reads CATISRQNIQYF. As DNA, the CDR3 is TGTGCCACCATCTCTCGGCAAAACATTCAGTACTTC. Full variable domain (rest looked up from reference TRBV19 and TRBJ2-4): DGGITQSPKYLFRKEGQNVTLSCEQNLNHDAMYWYRQDPGQGLRLIYYSQIVNDFQKGDIAEGYSVSREKKESFPLTVTSAQKNPTAFYLCATISRQNIQYFGAGTRLSVL.

The CDR3 DNA is TGTGCCAGCAGCTTAGCCGGCGGAAACATTCAGTACTTC. It encodes CASSLAGGNIQYF. The genes are TRBV7-8 and TRBJ2-4, with no clear D. This CDR3 region has 13 residues. Looked up from germline, CDR1 is SGHVS and CDR2 is FQNEAQ. V was cut by 0 bases and J by 6 bases, with 6 bases left in between.

The V gene is TRBV9, the J gene TRBJ2-7, with no clear D. Germline values: CDR1 SGDLS, CDR2 YYNGEE. The CDR3 runs to 14 residues. The germline V and J ends were trimmed by 0 bases and 2 bases, with 9 bases remaining between them. CDR3 sequence reads: CASSVAAVPYEQYF. DNA of the CDR3: TGTGCCAGCAGCGTAGCGGCGGTTCCCTACGAGCAGTACTTC.

The chain has TRBV7-9 and TRBJ1-1; no firm D call. Germline CDR1 SEHNR, CDR2 FQNEAQ (reference sequence). Deletions cut 5 bases from V and 8 bases from J, with 21 bases between. The CDR3 has 15 residues. The CDR3 is CASSLIAVGTMEAFF. The CDR3 DNA is TGTGCCAGCAGCCTCATTGCTGTCGGCACAATGGAAGCTTTCTTT.

This sequence joins TRBV29-1 and TRBJ1-2; D ambiguous. Trimming stripped 4 bases from V and 8 bases from J, with 11 bases between. The CDR3 totals 11 residues. Germline V lookup: CDR1 SQVTM, CDR2 ANQGSEA. The CDR3 DNA reads as TGCAGCGTTGTGAAGGCTACCGGCTACACCTTC. It is translated as CSVVKATGYTF.

V usage is TRBV4-1 and J usage is TRBJ1-4, with a possible D match to TRBD1 (5 bases). The CDR3 is 14 amino acids. With 0 bases removed from V and 8 bases from J, the gap between germline ends came to 10 bases. CDR1 is MGHRA and CDR2 is YSYEKL in the germline V gene. In DNA form, the CDR3 reads TGCGCCAGCAGCCAAGAAGGGGCCTGGGAAAAACTGTTTTTT. It translates to CASSQEGAWEKLFF.

The V call is TRBV6-4, the J call TRBJ2-1; no clear D. The V gene's germline CDR1 is MRHNA and CDR2 SNTAGT. The V gene lost 3 bases and the J gene lost 3 bases, with 15 bases spanning the gap. This CDR3 region has 16 residues. The CDR3, as DNA: TGTGCCAGCAGTGAGTTCGGCGACTCCTACTACAATGAGCAGTTCTTC. It specifies CASSEFGDSYYNEQFF.

The table lists this clone with a count of one. This chain joins TRBV19 and TRBJ2-2; perhaps TRBD1 as D (6 bases). CDR3 length equals 15 residues. Trimming shortened V by 6 bases and J by 7 bases, and 18 bases separated the two germline ends. Per the germline V gene, CDR1 is LNHDA and CDR2 is SQIVND (reference sequence). DNA for the CDR3: TGTGCCAGTAGAGCTGTGGACAGTGGGGGCGGGGAGCTGTTTTTT. This sequence encodes CASRAVDSGGGELFF. Combining the CDR3 with reference TRBV19 and TRBJ2-2 gives the whole variable domain DGGITQSPKYLFRKEGQNVTLSCEQNLNHDAMYWYRQDPGQGLRLIYYSQIVNDFQKGDIAEGYSVSREKKESFPLTVTSAQKNPTAFYLCASRAVDSGGGELFFGEGSRLTVL.

The rearrangement links TRBV19 to TRBJ2-2, with TRBD2 identical over 12 bases. The germline V gene has CDR1 LNHDA and CDR2 SQIVND (reference sequence). The CDR3 extends over 16 amino acids. Trimming at V came to 5 bases and at J to 6 bases, leaving 7 bases not matched to a gene. Here the CDR3 DNA reads TGTGCCAGTAGTCCTGGACTAGCGGGGCCGGCCGGGGAGCTGTTTTTT. This sequence encodes CASSPGLAGPAGELFF.

This chain uses TRBV6-4 with TRBJ1-3; 7 nucleotides align to TRBD1. There are 15 residues in the CDR3. In germline, CDR1 is MRHNA, CDR2 SNTAGT. Losses at the gene ends were 7 bases for V and 0 bases for J; bases not matched to a gene: 6. CDR3 bases: TGTGCCAGCACCGGACAGGTCCTCTCTGGAAACACCATATATTTT. Protein product: CASTGQVLSGNTIYF.

V and J are TRBV9 and TRBJ2-3; D not resolved. V was pared by 1 base and J by 5 bases, with 8 bases between. The CDR3 is 13 amino acids. Germline CDR1 is SGDLS and CDR2 is YYNGEE. In nucleotides, the CDR3 is TGTGCCAGCAGCGTATTGATCCAAGATACGCAGTATTTT. Protein: CASSVLIQDTQYF.

The chain combines TRBV19 with TRBJ1-5; 7 bases line up with TRBD1. V dropped 8 bases and J dropped 0; count of bases not matched to a gene: 10. The germline CDR1 and CDR2 sequences are LNHDA and SQIVND (reference sequence). This CDR3 is built from 16 residues. Written as DNA, the CDR3 is TGTGCCAGTGAAGGGGGCGACTTGGATAGCAATCAGCCCCAGCATTTT. Protein: CASEGGDLDSNQPQHF. Together with reference TRBV19 and TRBJ1-5, the CDR3 gives the full variable domain: DGGITQSPKYLFRKEGQNVTLSCEQNLNHDAMYWYRQDPGQGLRLIYYSQIVNDFQKGDIAEGYSVSREKKESFPLTVTSAQKNPTAFYLCASEGGDLDSNQPQHFGDGTRLSIL.